These 10 T cell receptor beta chains originate from one sample sequenced in a study of T cells in Graves' hyperthyroidism and ophthalmopathy. Using RNA transcripts as the source, TCR beta CDR3 regions were amplified. A set of HTBI primers served as the primers for a first-round RT-PCR of the TCR CDR3. TCRdb ran MiXCR on the multiplex PCR reads and lists one entry per CDR3 protein. Here the sample spans hundreds of thousands of distinct CDR3 sequences, roughly 40% being singletons. The sample taken for sequencing was blood. The receptor set was obtained from a man between 18 and 35 years old with Graves' hyperthyroidism.

The DNA for the CDR3 is TGCGCCAGCAGCGGAGCGTCGGACACCGGGGAGCTGTTTTTT. Protein: CASSGASDTGELFF. The gene calls are TRBV5-1 and TRBJ2-2; D remains unclear. V was trimmed by 4 bases and J by 3 bases, leaving 10 bases between them. CDR3 length: 14 residues. Germline loops: CDR1 SGHRS, CDR2 YFSETQ.

V gene TRBV9 combines with J gene TRBJ2-7; perhaps TRBD1 as D (6 bases). CDR1 is SGDLS, CDR2 YYNGEE, per germline. The V end was cut by 4 bases, the J end by 0 bases, with 17 bases between. This CDR3 has 16 amino acids. The CDR3 loop reads CASSSPIRGSSYEQYF. The CDR3 bases are TGTGCCAGCAGCTCGCCCATCAGGGGTAGCTCCTACGAGCAGTACTTC.

This clonotype was picked up many times. The V and J genes are TRBV15 and TRBJ2-2; 10 bases are a match to TRBD2. V lost 1 base to trimming and J lost 2 bases; unmatched junction nucleotides: 4. The germline gives CDR1 LNHNV, CDR2 YYDKDF (reference sequence). The CDR3 spans 17 residues. The CDR3 DNA is TGTGCCACCAGCAGAGGCCTAGCGGGGGCCAACACCGGGGAGCTGTTTTTT. This sequence encodes CATSRGLAGANTGELFF.

This chain links TRBV7-6 with TRBJ1-1, with D perhaps matching TRBD1 (6 bases). This CDR3 region has 17 residues. The V gene lost 2 bases and the J gene lost 4 bases, with 20 bases spanning the gap. Germline V gene data show CDR1 as SGHVS and CDR2 as FNYEAQ. The CDR3 loop is CASSLRGGGPGGTEAFF. CDR3 in DNA: TGTGCCAGCAGCTTACGTGGGGGGGGGCCCGGAGGCACTGAAGCTTTCTTT.

This clonotype was seen just once. A read error may be the cause here, since a much bigger clone is one base away. V is TRBV11-1 and J is TRBJ2-7; D possibly corresponds to TRBD2 (5 bases). CDR3 length equals 13 residues. Trimming stripped 6 bases from V and 6 bases from J, with 15 bases between. Looked up from germline, CDR1 is SGHAT and CDR2 is FQDESV (reference sequence). This CDR3 is CASRGDPAGEQYF. DNA of the CDR3: TGTGCCAGCAGGGGAGACCCGGCCGGCGAGCAGTACTTC.

A word on this clonotype: It may be a read error: a sequence one base away is much more abundant. V usage is TRBV7-2 and J usage is TRBJ1-1; 7 positions match TRBD1. Germline V gene data show CDR1 as SGHTA and CDR2 as FQGNSA. This CDR3 is built from 14 residues. Trimming cost V 5 bases and J 5 bases; bases outside gene matches: 8. The CDR3 DNA sequence: TGTGCCAGCAGCACGGTGACAGGGCGAACTGAAGCTTTCTTT. This translates into CASSTVTGRTEAFF.

The V and J genes are TRBV2 and TRBJ1-1; TRBD1 matches at 7 bases. Germline V gene lookup returns CDR1 SNHLY and CDR2 FYNNEI. Trimming at V came to 8 bases and at J to 0 bases, leaving 6 bases not matched to a gene. This CDR3 contains 14 residues. The DNA for the CDR3 is TGTGCCAGCCCACCGGGACAGATGAACACTGAAGCTTTCTTT. Its protein is CASPPGQMNTEAFF.

The chain is built from TRBV7-9 and TRBJ1-5; a possible D gene is TRBD1 (5 bases). Looked up from germline, CDR1 is SEHNR and CDR2 is FQNEAQ (reference sequence). V was shortened by 4 bases and J by 3 bases, with 13 bases between the two germline ends. There are 15 residues in the CDR3. DNA for the CDR3: TGTGCCAGCAGCTCGGACGGGGGTACCAATCAGCCCCAGCATTTT. Its translation: CASSSDGGTNQPQHF.

This clonotype occurred many times. The rearrangement joins TRBV2 to TRBJ1-2; D is ambiguous. CDR1 is SNHLY and CDR2 is FYNNEI in the germline V gene. The germline V and J ends were trimmed by 4 bases and 0 bases, with 12 bases remaining between them. The CDR3 sequence is 15 residues long. CDR3 DNA: TGTGCCAGCAGTGGCCCGGACGGAACTAACTATGGCTACACCTTC. Translation: CASSGPDGTNYGYTF.

This rearrangement joins TRBV7-2 to TRBJ2-7, with TRBD2 as a possible D gene (5 bases). Trimming took 0 bases from V and 2 from J, leaving 20 bases between them. This CDR3 has 18 amino acids. Per germline, CDR1 SGHTA and CDR2 FQGNSA. As DNA, the CDR3 is TGTGCCAGCAGCTTAGCTCTGCCCTCCTCACTAGTGGCCTACGAGCAGTACTTC. This gives the protein CASSLALPSSLVAYEQYF.